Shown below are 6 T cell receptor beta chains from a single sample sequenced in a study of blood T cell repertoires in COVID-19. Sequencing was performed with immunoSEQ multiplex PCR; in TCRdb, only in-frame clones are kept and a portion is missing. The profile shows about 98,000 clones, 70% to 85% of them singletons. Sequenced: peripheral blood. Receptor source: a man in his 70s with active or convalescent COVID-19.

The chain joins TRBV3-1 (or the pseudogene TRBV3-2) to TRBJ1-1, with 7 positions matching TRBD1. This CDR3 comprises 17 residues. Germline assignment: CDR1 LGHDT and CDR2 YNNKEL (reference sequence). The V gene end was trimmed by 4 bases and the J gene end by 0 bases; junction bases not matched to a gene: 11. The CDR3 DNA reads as TGTGCCAGCAGCCCCCGGGACAGTATAACCATGAACACTGAAGCTTTCTTT. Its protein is CASSPRDSITMNTEAFF.

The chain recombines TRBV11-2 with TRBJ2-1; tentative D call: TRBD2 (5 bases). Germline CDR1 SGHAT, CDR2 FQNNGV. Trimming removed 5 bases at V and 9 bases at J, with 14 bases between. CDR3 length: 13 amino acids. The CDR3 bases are TGTGCCAGCAGCGGACTGTCTTTGTCTGAGCAGTTCTTC. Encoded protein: CASSGLSLSEQFF.

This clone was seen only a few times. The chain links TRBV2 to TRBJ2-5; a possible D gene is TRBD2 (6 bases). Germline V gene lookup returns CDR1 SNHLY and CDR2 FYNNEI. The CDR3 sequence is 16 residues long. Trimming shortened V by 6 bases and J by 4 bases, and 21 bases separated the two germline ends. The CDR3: CASRGLRQTLSETQYF. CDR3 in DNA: TGTGCCAGCAGGGGACTTCGACAGACCCTCTCAGAGACCCAGTACTTC.

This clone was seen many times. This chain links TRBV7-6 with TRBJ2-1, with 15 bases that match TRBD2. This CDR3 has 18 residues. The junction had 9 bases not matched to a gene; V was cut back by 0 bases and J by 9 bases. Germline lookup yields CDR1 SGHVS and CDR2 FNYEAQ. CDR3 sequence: CASSLAIPPGLAGGEQFF. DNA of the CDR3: TGTGCCAGCAGCTTAGCGATTCCGCCGGGACTAGCGGGGGGTGAGCAGTTCTTC.

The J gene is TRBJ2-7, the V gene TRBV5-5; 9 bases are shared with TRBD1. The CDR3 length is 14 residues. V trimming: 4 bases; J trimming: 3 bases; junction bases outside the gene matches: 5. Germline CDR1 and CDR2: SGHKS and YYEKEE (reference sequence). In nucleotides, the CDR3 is TGTGCCAGCAGCCGGGACAGGGCGGGCTACGAGCAGTACTTC. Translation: CASSRDRAGYEQYF.

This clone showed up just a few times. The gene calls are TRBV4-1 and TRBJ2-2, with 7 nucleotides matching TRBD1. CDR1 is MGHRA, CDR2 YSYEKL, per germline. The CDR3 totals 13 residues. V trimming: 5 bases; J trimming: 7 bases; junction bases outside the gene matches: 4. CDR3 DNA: TGCGCCAGCAGCAGGGACAGCAGCGGGGAGCTGTTTTTT. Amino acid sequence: CASSRDSSGELFF.